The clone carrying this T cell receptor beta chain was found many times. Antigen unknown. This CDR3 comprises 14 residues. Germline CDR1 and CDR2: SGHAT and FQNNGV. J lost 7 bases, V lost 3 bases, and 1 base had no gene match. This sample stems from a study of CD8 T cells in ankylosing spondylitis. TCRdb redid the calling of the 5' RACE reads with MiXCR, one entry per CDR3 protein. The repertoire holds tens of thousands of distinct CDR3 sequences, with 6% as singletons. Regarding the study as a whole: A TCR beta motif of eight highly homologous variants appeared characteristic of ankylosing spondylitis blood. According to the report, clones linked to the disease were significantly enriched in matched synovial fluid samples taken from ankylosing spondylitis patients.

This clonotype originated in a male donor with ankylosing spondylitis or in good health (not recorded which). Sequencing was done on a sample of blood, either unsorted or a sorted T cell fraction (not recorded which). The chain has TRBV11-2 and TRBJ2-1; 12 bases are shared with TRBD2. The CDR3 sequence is CASSFLAGGNEQFF. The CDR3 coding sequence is TGTGCCAGCAGCTTCCTAGCGGGAGGGAATGAGCAGTTCTTC.